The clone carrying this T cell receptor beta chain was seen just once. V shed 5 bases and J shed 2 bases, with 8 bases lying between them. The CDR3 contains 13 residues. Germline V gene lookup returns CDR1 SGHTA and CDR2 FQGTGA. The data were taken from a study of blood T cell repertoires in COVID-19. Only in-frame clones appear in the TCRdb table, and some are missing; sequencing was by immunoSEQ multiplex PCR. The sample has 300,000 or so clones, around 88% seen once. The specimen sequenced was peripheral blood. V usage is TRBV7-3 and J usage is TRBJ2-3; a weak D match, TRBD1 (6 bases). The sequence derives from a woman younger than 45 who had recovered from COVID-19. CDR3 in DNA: TGTGCCAGCAGCCGGGACAACACAGATACGCAGTATTTT. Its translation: CASSRDNTDTQYF.